This is a list of T cell receptor beta chains from one sample in a study of T cell responses to AZD1222 COVID-19 vaccine. Assay: immunoSEQ multiplex PCR; the TCRdb copy retains only in-frame clones and omits some. The sample has about 120,000 clones, around 89% seen once; the top ten hold 6% to 8%. The material was peripheral blood, obtained 28 days after the second AZD1222 dose. These receptors were collected from an adult who received the AZD1222 COVID-19 vaccine. Each CDR3 is given with its conserved first and last residue. The D gene is left open where the match is weak. Clone size appears in some rows only: once, few, many, or a class for an expanded clone.

j_gene: TRBJ2-1; abundance: once; d_gene: TRBD2; v_gene: TRBV30; CDR3nt: TGTGCCTGGAGTAACCTAGCGGGGGGGCCGTACAATGAGCAGTTCTTC; CDR3aa: CAWSNLAGGPYNEQFF
j_gene: TRBJ2-1; abundance: .; d_gene: .; v_gene: TRBV11-1; CDR3nt: TGTGCCAGCAGCCCACGGACCCACAATGAGCAGTTCTTC; CDR3aa: CASSPRTHNEQFF
j_gene: TRBJ1-6; abundance: .; d_gene: .; v_gene: TRBV2; CDR3nt: TGTGCCAGCAGGGGCAATTCACCCCTCCACTTT; CDR3aa: CASRGNSPLHF
j_gene: TRBJ1-4; abundance: .; d_gene: .; v_gene: TRBV4-3; CDR3nt: TGCGCCAGCAGCCAGGTATTGGACAGAACTAATGAAAAACTGTTTTTT; CDR3aa: CASSQVLDRTNEKLFF
j_gene: TRBJ2-7; abundance: .; d_gene: .; v_gene: TRBV7-2; CDR3nt: TGTGCCAGCAGCTTAGACGGGAGTGGTTACGAGCAGTACTTC; CDR3aa: CASSLDGSGYEQYF
j_gene: TRBJ1-5; abundance: .; d_gene: TRBD1; v_gene: TRBV15; CDR3nt: TGTGCCACCAGCAGAGAAGGGACAGGGGCGAGGAGCAATCAGCCCCAGCATTTT; CDR3aa: CATSREGTGARSNQPQHF
j_gene: TRBJ2-5; abundance: once; d_gene: .; v_gene: TRBV18; CDR3nt: TGTGCCAGCTCATCAGTTAGGGAGACCCAGTACTTC; CDR3aa: CASSSVRETQYF
j_gene: TRBJ2-2; abundance: .; d_gene: .; v_gene: TRBV5-5; CDR3nt: TGTGCCAGCAGCTTTACGTCGGGGACCGGGGAGCTGTTTTTT; CDR3aa: CASSFTSGTGELFF
j_gene: TRBJ2-1; abundance: .; d_gene: TRBD1; v_gene: TRBV7-9; CDR3nt: TGTGCCAGCAGAGCCGGGACAGGGGGATACAATGAGCAGTTCTTC; CDR3aa: CASRAGTGGYNEQFF
j_gene: TRBJ1-1; abundance: .; d_gene: .; v_gene: TRBV5-4; CDR3nt: TGTGCCAGCAGCTTCGGGGGAGGGACCCGAGGTGGCGGAGGGGCTTTCTTT; CDR3aa: CASSFGGGTRGGGGAFF
j_gene: TRBJ2-2; abundance: .; d_gene: .; v_gene: TRBV4-1; CDR3nt: TGCGCCAGCAGCCAAGAAGAGGCGGGCTCGGACACCGGGGAGCTGTTTTTT; CDR3aa: CASSQEEAGSDTGELFF
j_gene: TRBJ2-1; abundance: .; d_gene: .; v_gene: TRBV10-2; CDR3nt: TGCGCCAGCAGTGAGCTCACGATAGCGGCAAGCTCCTACAATGAGCAGTTCTTC; CDR3aa: CASSELTIAASSYNEQFF
j_gene: TRBJ2-1; abundance: .; d_gene: .; v_gene: TRBV6-4; CDR3nt: TGTGCCAGCAGTGACGGTAATCGGTACAATGAGCAGTTCTTC; CDR3aa: CASSDGNRYNEQFF
j_gene: TRBJ2-2; abundance: .; d_gene: TRBD2; v_gene: TRBV5-1; CDR3nt: TGCGCCAGCAGCTTGGTCGCGGGGGTGGCCACCGGGGAGCTGTTTTTT; CDR3aa: CASSLVAGVATGELFF
j_gene: TRBJ2-5; abundance: .; d_gene: TRBD1; v_gene: TRBV29-1; CDR3nt: TGCAGCGTTGAGGAACAGGGGGAGACCCAGTACTTC; CDR3aa: CSVEEQGETQYF
j_gene: TRBJ2-5; abundance: .; d_gene: .; v_gene: TRBV21-1; CDR3nt: TGTGCCAGCAGCAAAGGCTCTAGCGGGAGAAAAGAGACCCAGTACTTC; CDR3aa: CASSKGSSGRKETQYF